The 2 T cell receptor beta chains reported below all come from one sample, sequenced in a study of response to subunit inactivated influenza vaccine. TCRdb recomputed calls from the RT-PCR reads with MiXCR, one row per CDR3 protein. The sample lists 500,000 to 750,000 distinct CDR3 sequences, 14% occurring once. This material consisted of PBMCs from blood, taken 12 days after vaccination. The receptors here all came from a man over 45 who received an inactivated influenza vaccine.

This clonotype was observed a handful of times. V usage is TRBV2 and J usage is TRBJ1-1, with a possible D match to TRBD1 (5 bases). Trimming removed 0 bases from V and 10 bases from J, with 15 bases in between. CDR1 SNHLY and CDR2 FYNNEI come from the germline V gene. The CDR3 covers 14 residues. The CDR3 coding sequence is TGTGCCAGCAGTGAAGCCAGGGCGCCGGTTGGAGCTTTCTTT. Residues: CASSEARAPVGAFF.

CDR3 residues: CASSAFPRGQSLSYEQYF. The CDR3 coding sequence is TGCGCCAGCAGCGCGTTTCCGCGGGGACAGAGTCTTTCCTACGAGCAGTACTTC. This chain joins TRBV5-1 and TRBJ2-7; D perhaps matches TRBD1 (7 bases). Germline lookup yields CDR1 SGHRS and CDR2 YFSETQ. Between the trimmed V and J ends, which lost 4 bases and 1 base, there was a span of 24 bases. This CDR3 contains 18 residues.